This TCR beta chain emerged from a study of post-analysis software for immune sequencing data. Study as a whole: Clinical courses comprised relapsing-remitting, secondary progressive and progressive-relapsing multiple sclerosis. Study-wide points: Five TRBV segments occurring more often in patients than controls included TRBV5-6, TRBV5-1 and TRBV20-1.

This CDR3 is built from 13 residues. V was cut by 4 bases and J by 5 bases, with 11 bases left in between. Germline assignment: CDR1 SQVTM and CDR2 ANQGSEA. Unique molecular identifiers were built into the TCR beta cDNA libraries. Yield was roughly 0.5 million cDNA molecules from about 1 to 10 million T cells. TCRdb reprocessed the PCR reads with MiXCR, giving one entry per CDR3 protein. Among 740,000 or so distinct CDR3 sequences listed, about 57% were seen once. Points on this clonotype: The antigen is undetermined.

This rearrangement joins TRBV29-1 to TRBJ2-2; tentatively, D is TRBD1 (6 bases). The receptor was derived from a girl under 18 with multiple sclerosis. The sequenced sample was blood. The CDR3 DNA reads TGCAGCGTTGGAGGGGGAAGTACCGGGGAGCTGTTTTTT. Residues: CSVGGGSTGELFF.